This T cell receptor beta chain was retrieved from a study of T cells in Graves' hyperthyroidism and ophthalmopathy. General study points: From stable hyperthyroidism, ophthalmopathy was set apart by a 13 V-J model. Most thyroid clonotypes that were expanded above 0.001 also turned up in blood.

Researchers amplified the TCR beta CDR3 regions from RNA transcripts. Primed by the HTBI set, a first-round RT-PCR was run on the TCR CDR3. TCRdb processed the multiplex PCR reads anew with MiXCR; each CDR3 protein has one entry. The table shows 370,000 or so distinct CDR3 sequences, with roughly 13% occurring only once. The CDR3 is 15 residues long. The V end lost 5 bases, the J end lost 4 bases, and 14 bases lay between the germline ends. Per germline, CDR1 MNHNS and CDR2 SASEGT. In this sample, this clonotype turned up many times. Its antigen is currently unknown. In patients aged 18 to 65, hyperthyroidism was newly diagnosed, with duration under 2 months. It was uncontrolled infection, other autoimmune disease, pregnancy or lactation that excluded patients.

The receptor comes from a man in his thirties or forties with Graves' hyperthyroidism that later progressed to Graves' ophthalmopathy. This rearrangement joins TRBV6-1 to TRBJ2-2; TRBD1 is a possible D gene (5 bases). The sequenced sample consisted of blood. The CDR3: CASSLNRFSTGELFF. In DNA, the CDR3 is TGTGCCAGCAGTTTAAACAGGTTTAGCACCGGGGAGCTGTTTTTT.